Listed here are 15 T cell receptor beta chains from one sample, sequenced in a study of CDR3 diversity in severe acne. One entry per CDR3 protein, called by TCRdb with MiXCR from the PCR reads. This sample has more than 80,000 distinct CDR3 sequences, with 45% to 55% found just once. The sample was blood. The receptor set was obtained from a male donor with severe acne vulgaris.

This chain connects TRBV27 to TRBJ1-1; D is unclear. Germline V gene sequence: CDR1 MNHEY, CDR2 SMNVEV (reference sequence). The V end was cut by 4 bases, the J end by 0 bases, with 9 bases between. This CDR3 has 14 amino acids. The CDR3 loop is CASSSTRMNTEAFF. In DNA form, the CDR3 reads TGTGCCAGCAGTTCGACACGGATGAACACTGAAGCTTTCTTT.

This clonotype was recorded many times. V is TRBV19 and J is TRBJ1-2; D might be TRBD1 (5 bases). Trimming took 5 bases from V and 5 from J, leaving 9 bases between them. This CDR3 is built from 12 residues. Germline V CDR1 and CDR2: LNHDA, SQIVND (reference sequence). The CDR3 region has the DNA TGTGCCAGTAGTTCTCAGGGTTATGGCTACACCTTC. It translates to CASSSQGYGYTF.

This clonotype was observed at least ten times. CDR3 protein: CASSLLTGGLGEQFF. CDR3 nucleotides: TGTGCCAGCAGTTTACTTACGGGGGGCCTGGGTGAGCAGTTCTTC. This sequence joins TRBV12-3 or TRBV12-4 and TRBJ2-1, with D maybe TRBD2 (7 bases). The CDR3 contains 15 residues. V was trimmed by 2 bases and J by 9 bases, leaving 17 bases between them.

The chain is built from TRBV27 and TRBJ2-7, with D possibly TRBD1 on 5 matching bases. Germline loops: CDR1 MNHEY, CDR2 SMNVEV (reference sequence). The ends were cut back, 6 bases at V and 4 bases at J, with 10 bases in the middle. The CDR3 has 12 residues. The CDR3 nucleotides read TGTGCCAGCAGGGGTGACAGTTACGAGCAGTACTTC. Translating gives CASRGDSYEQYF.

There are many counts of this clonotype. This sequence joins TRBV7-9 and TRBJ2-1, with D unclear. CDR3 length: 14 amino acids. V lost 5 bases to trimming and J lost 1 base, with 9 bases between them. Germline lookup yields CDR1 SEHNR and CDR2 FQNEAQ (reference sequence). In nucleotides, the CDR3 is TGTGCCAGCAGCCGGCCCGGATCCTACAATGAGCAGTTCTTC. Amino acids: CASSRPGSYNEQFF.

At least ten counts were recorded for this clonotype. The rearrangement joins TRBV5-1 to TRBJ1-2; D may be TRBD1 (6 bases). V was cut by 0 bases and J by 2 bases, with 8 bases left in between. The CDR3 loop spans 14 amino acids. Germline V gives CDR1 SGHRS, CDR2 YFSETQ. The CDR3 protein is CASSLGQENYGYTF. DNA for the CDR3: TGCGCCAGCAGCTTGGGACAGGAGAACTATGGCTACACCTTC. Variable domain in full (rest from reference TRBV5-1 and TRBJ1-2): KAGVTQTPRYLIKTRGQQVTLSCSPISGHRSVSWYQQTPGQGLQFLFEYFSETQRNKGNFPGRFSGRQFSNSRSEMNVSTLELGDSALYLCASSLGQENYGYTFGSGTRLTVV.

Many counts were recorded for this clonotype. The V gene is TRBV28, the J gene TRBJ1-2; D gene uncertain. CDR1 and CDR2 from the germline V gene are MDHEN and SYDVKM. The CDR3 length is 15 residues. V was cut by 7 bases and J by 4 bases, with 19 bases left in between. In nucleotides, the CDR3 is TGTGCCAGCACCCCGGCGGATATGGGCGGCTATGGCTACACCTTC. Residues: CASTPADMGGYGYTF.

This rearrangement joins TRBV12-3 or TRBV12-4 to TRBJ1-2; 8 nucleotides match TRBD1. V lost 6 bases, J lost 4 bases, and 10 bases stayed unmatched. CDR3 size: 15 residues. CDR3 amino acids: CASSRSDRDFYGYTF. CDR3 nucleotide sequence: TGTGCCAGCAGCCGATCGGACAGGGATTTCTATGGCTACACCTTC.

This clonotype was recorded many times. This sequence joins TRBV7-2 and TRBJ2-7; TRBD2 aligns across 9 bases. The CDR3 covers 15 residues. Germline lookup yields CDR1 SGHTA and CDR2 FQGNSA. J was trimmed by 4 bases and V by 4 bases; bases with no gene match: 8. The CDR3 region is CASSSYPGLAYEQYF. In DNA form, the CDR3 reads TGTGCCAGCAGCTCCTATCCGGGACTAGCTTACGAGCAGTACTTC.

The V gene is TRBV4-1, the J gene TRBJ1-5; tentative D call: TRBD1 (5 bases). Trimming stripped 0 bases from V and 1 base from J, with 7 bases between. CDR3 size: 15 residues. CDR1 and CDR2 from the germline V gene are MGHRA and YSYEKL. CDR3 residues: CASSQETVSNQPQHF. In DNA form, the CDR3 reads TGCGCCAGCAGCCAAGAGACAGTAAGCAATCAGCCCCAGCATTTT.

This rearrangement joins TRBV2 to TRBJ1-6; D is undetermined. Germline V CDR1 and CDR2: SNHLY, FYNNEI. The V gene lost 4 bases and the J gene lost 8 bases, with 18 bases spanning the gap. This CDR3 is 16 amino acids long. For the CDR3, the DNA is TGTGCCAGCAGTGCACAACGGCGGGCCGGGGATTCACCCCTCCACTTT. Encoded protein: CASSAQRRAGDSPLHF. The whole variable domain, filled in from reference TRBV2 and TRBJ1-6, reads EPEVTQTPSHQVTQMGQEVILRCVPISNHLYFYWYRQILGQKVEFLVSFYNNEISEKSEIFDDQFSVERPDGSNFTLKIRSTKLEDSAMYFCASSAQRRAGDSPLHFGNGTRLTVT.

The chain combines TRBV20-1 with TRBJ2-3; the match to TRBD2 covers 8 bases. Trimming took 6 bases from V and 3 from J; bases not matched to a gene: 5. The germline V gene encodes CDR1 DFQATT and CDR2 SNEGSKA (reference sequence). CDR3 length equals 13 residues. The CDR3 DNA is TGCAGTGCCCATCCTAGCGGGACAGATACGCAGTATTTT. Protein sequence: CSAHPSGTDTQYF.

This clonotype ranks as medium-sized (0.01 to 0.1%). The chain carries TRBV4-1 and TRBJ2-7; D gene ambiguous. Germline CDR1 is MGHRA and CDR2 is YSYEKL. The V end lost 4 bases, the J end lost 5 bases, and 12 bases lay between the germline ends. The CDR3 is made up of 13 amino acids. This CDR3 is CASSLKQGDEQYF. In nucleotides, the CDR3 is TGCGCCAGCAGCCTCAAACAAGGCGACGAGCAGTACTTC.

The chain uses TRBV11-3 and TRBJ2-5, with D perhaps matching TRBD1 (5 bases). The germline gives CDR1 SGHNT, CDR2 YENEEA. V was cut by 0 bases and J by 5 bases, with 13 bases left in between. This CDR3 region has 15 residues. Here the CDR3 DNA reads TGTGCCAGCAGCTTAGATGGGGCCCATCAGGAGACCCAGTACTTC. Its translation is CASSLDGAHQETQYF.

This chain uses TRBV19 with TRBJ2-7; 8 positions match TRBD1. In germline, CDR1 is LNHDA, CDR2 SQIVND (reference sequence). Unmatched junction bases numbered 5, after V lost 5 bases and J lost 2 bases. This CDR3 comprises 14 residues. Written as DNA, the CDR3 is TGTGCCAGTAGTTCCCCGGGACAGGCCTACGAGCAGTACTTC. This gives the protein CASSSPGQAYEQYF.